The TCR beta chain described here comes from a study of blood T cell repertoires in COVID-19. Turning to the study itself: The United States, Italy and Spain supplied acute and convalescent COVID-19 samples. PBMCs, B-cell-depleted T cells, or T cells provided the cDNA or gDNA that made up the material.

Cohorts were based on clinical histories the participants reported. Assay used: immunoSEQ multiplex PCR; TCRdb lists only in-frame clones, some missing. The sample holds about 210,000 clones, about four fifths seen once. CDR3 length equals 13 residues. V shed 11 bases and J shed 6 bases, with 16 bases lying between them. Germline loops: CDR1 SNHLY, CDR2 FYNNEI. The sequence derives from a woman between 50 and 59 years old with acute COVID-19. Sequencing was carried out using PBMCs or T cells enriched from blood (not recorded which). The chain combines TRBV2 with TRBJ1-4, with no clear D. CDR3 sequence: CALRVQGYEKLFF. CDR3 coding DNA: TGTGCCTTGCGGGTGCAAGGGTATGAAAAACTGTTTTTT.